The source of this TCR beta chain is a study of T cell responses to AZD1222 COVID-19 vaccine (dated by TCRdb to 2020 to 2023). Background for the entire study: Because spike-specific TCR depth and breadth did not differ between the two schedules, AZD1222 recipients who got a second dose at roughly 4 weeks were pooled with those who got a second dose at roughly 12 weeks. Trial participants were enrolled by age into 18-55, 56-69 and 70-plus year subgroups, with about 150, 27 and 61 TCR-sequenced participants respectively. TCR sequencing covered fewer than 250 trial participants: nearly 210 given two doses of AZD1222 and around 25 given two doses of MenACWY control vaccine.

This clone appeared once. The antigen this receptor binds is unknown. Nothing much larger sits one base from this clone, and base qualities are not available. The time point label, read with the paper, signifies: baseline before first vaccination. Vaccinee samples were obtained from the UK trials COV001 and COV002, which included a single-blind randomized controlled phase 2/3 trial of AZD1222 (ChAdOx1 nCoV-19) in healthy adults. For TCRbeta chain sequencing, PBMC samples were collected from trial participants at day 0 and at day 28 after the second dose. From cysteine to phenylalanine, the CDR3 is 14 amino acids long. Of all the DNA, just the CDR3 is kept, 42 bases in frame from base 1. The V end loses 0 bases and the J end loses 6 bases, and a stretch of 9 bases separates them. CDR1 and CDR2 are read off the germline V gene as MNHEY and SVGAGI. What the work shows at the level of the full study, not this receptor alone: Reportedly, almost half of the unique spike-specific TCRs recognized epitopes lying outside the regions that are mutated in the B.1.351 and B.1.1.7 variants. In the small 56-69-year group, the increase in depth fell short of significance, most likely because of low power. Because no day 14 peak-response samples were available, the repertoires could be characterized only after the peak T cell response. After two AZD1222 doses, both the breadth and the depth of spike-specific TCRs were significantly higher than at day 0 and than in MenACWY recipients. The vaccine-associated CD4 TCRs covered the entire spike protein, and the dominant responses fell in regions 160-218 and 743-854. Only a handful of AZD1222 recipients were SARS-CoV-2 seropositive at baseline, limiting conclusions about previously exposed vaccinees. Participants were mostly white British, with more females than males. The authors suggested clonal diversity may have been underestimated.

The CDR3 regions of human TCRbeta chains were analyzed by immunosequencing. On the study's bioinformatics: TCRs in the repertoires were matched against a reference library of SARS-CoV-2-specific TCRs that had been generated with the MIRA antigen-specificity platform. Breadth was defined as the fraction of unique TCRs that were SARS-CoV-2-associated. Depth was defined as the fraction of total T cells that were SARS-CoV-2-associated. Using the MIRA data, each spike-specific TCR was mapped to the spike region that the TCR reacts to and placed in a CD4 or CD8 class. Log10-transformed breadth and depth values were compared by one-way ANOVA with Sidak's multiple comparisons tests. This is the immuneACCESS table as TCRdb keeps it, with only in-frame sequences that have V and J called. A part of the clones is gone; compared with another copy, unresolved V genes explain less than half, and the rest is unexplained. V and J calls and clone size are those listed in that table; D and trimming were worked out from the DNA. For this sample there are 90,000 to 150,000 clones; about nine tenths appear just once. The top ten clonotypes cover approximately 2.4% of the sample.

The sequence came from an adult in good health. The V and J genes are TRBV6-5 and TRBJ1-5, with TRBD1 tentatively as D gene (5 bases match). The specimen was peripheral blood, collected on day 0 of AZD1222 vaccination. CDR3 loop: CASSYSGGSQPQHF. Read as DNA, the sequence is TGTGCCAGCAGTTACTCGGGGGGTTCTCAGCCCCAGCATTTT.